The 21 T cell receptor beta chains below come from one sample, sequenced in a study of T cell repertoires in cytomegalovirus infection. These receptors have no identified antigens. In TCRdb, the reads were re-called with MiXCR into one record per CDR3 protein. Among roughly 920,000 distinct CDR3 sequences listed, around 30% were seen once. The material sequenced was cultured CD8+ T cells from PBMCs, taken from culture after CMV antigen stimulation. The source of these receptors is a human donor in good health (CMV status not recorded). Some clones in this sample may be carry-over from other donors' samples.

This chain connects TRBV7-6 to TRBJ2-5; D remains ambiguous. The CDR3 covers 15 residues. Looked up from germline, CDR1 is SGHVS and CDR2 is FNYEAQ. The ends were cut back, 1 base at V and 5 bases at J, with 14 bases in the middle. The CDR3, as DNA: TGTGCCAGCAGCTTAGTATGGGGTCTGGGGGAGACCCAGTACTTC. It translates to CASSLVWGLGETQYF.

The chain employs TRBV2 and TRBJ2-6, with 8 bases aligning to TRBD1. The germline V gene encodes CDR1 SNHLY and CDR2 FYNNEI. The CDR3 is 17 amino acids. V dropped 11 bases and J dropped 0; count of bases not matched to a gene: 12. The chain's CDR3 is CASVRRDRNSGANVLTF. The CDR3 coding sequence is TGTGCCTCCGTTAGGCGGGACAGGAACTCTGGGGCCAACGTCCTGACTTTC.

A few counts support this clonotype. The rearrangement joins TRBV7-9 to TRBJ1-6, with no clear D. The germline CDR1 and CDR2 sequences are SEHNR and FQNEAQ (reference sequence). V was trimmed by 5 bases and J by 15 bases, leaving 20 bases between them. The CDR3 has 14 amino acids. CDR3 coding DNA: TGTGCCAGCAGCCCAGCCACAAACCACGAAGACCTCCACTTT. Encoded protein: CASSPATNHEDLHF.

This clonotype was seen a few times. The rearrangement uses TRBV7-6 and TRBJ2-7, with 11 bases fitting TRBD2. Germline CDR1 is SGHVS and CDR2 is FNYEAQ. CDR3 length: 19 amino acids. The J segment lost 6 bases and the V segment lost 1 base, leaving 17 bases of the junction unmatched. The CDR3: CASSLGLGTSGKSSSEQYF. Written as DNA, the CDR3 is TGTGCCAGCAGCTTAGGCCTCGGGACTAGCGGAAAATCCTCCAGCGAGCAGTACTTC.

The chain links TRBV2 to TRBJ1-2, with D unclear. The CDR3 is made up of 10 amino acids. With 7 bases removed from V and 6 bases from J, the gap between germline ends came to 6 bases. CDR1 is SNHLY, CDR2 FYNNEI, per germline. This chain's CDR3 is CASIRNGYTF. The CDR3 DNA reads as TGTGCCAGCATACGTAATGGCTACACCTTC.

This clonotype was found a few times. The chain couples TRBV11-2 to TRBJ2-7; D is uncertain. Trimming shortened V by 8 bases and J by 5 bases, and 7 bases separated the two germline ends. Germline-derived CDR1 and CDR2 are SGHAT and FQNNGV. The CDR3 extends over 10 amino acids. As DNA, the CDR3 is TGTGCCAGCTTTGGCCACGAGCAGTACTTC. As protein: CASFGHEQYF.

The rearrangement uses TRBV27 and TRBJ2-2, with 11 bases lining up with TRBD2. Germline V gives CDR1 MNHEY, CDR2 SMNVEV (reference sequence). V lost 4 bases, J lost 7 bases, and 5 bases stayed unmatched. This CDR3 is built from 15 residues. CDR3 bases: TGTGCCAGCAGTTACCTAGCGGGGGGAGGCGGGGAGCTGTTTTTT. This translates into CASSYLAGGGGELFF.

The chain links TRBV14 to TRBJ1-1; D not resolved. The germline gives CDR1 SGHDN, CDR2 FVKESK. The CDR3 is 14 amino acids. Trimming took off 0 bases at V and 2 bases at J, with 7 bases between the two ends. The chain's CDR3 is CASSQEPINTEAFF. In DNA form, the CDR3 reads TGTGCCAGCAGCCAAGAACCTATTAACACTGAAGCTTTCTTT.

The chain carries TRBV9 and TRBJ1-2; 10 bases align to TRBD1. J gave up 5 bases and V 0 bases, and 7 bases lay outside the gene matches. Germline assignment: CDR1 SGDLS and CDR2 YYNGEE. This CDR3 region has 16 residues. The CDR3 nucleotides read TGTGCCAGCAGCGTAGCTGCGACAGGGGGCGAGTATGGCTACACCTTC. Encoded protein: CASSVAATGGEYGYTF. The whole variable domain, remainder taken from reference TRBV9 and TRBJ1-2, is DSGVTQTPKHLITATGQRVTLRCSPRSGDLSVYWYQQSLDQGLQFLIQYYNGEERAKGNILERFSAQQFPDLHSELNLSSLELGDSALYFCASSVAATGGEYGYTFGSGTRLTVV.

This clonotype was recorded at least ten times. The chain is built from TRBV7-6 and TRBJ1-1; D is unclear. Germline V lookup: CDR1 SGHVS, CDR2 FNYEAQ. The V end lost 4 bases, the J end lost 0 bases, and 6 bases lay between the germline ends. CDR3 length: 13 amino acids. The CDR3 bases are TGTGCCAGCAGCTCCCTCATGAACACTGAAGCTTTCTTT. Residues: CASSSLMNTEAFF.

The chain recombines TRBV7-6 with TRBJ2-2; D is perhaps TRBD2 (6 bases). Trimming took 5 bases from V and 0 from J, leaving 13 bases between them. Germline assignment: CDR1 SGHVS and CDR2 FNYEAQ. This CDR3 comprises 16 residues. This CDR3 is CASSHPEGTNTGELFF. The CDR3 region has the DNA TGTGCCAGCAGCCACCCGGAGGGGACGAACACCGGGGAGCTGTTTTTT.

The chain recombines TRBV7-6 with TRBJ2-5; 10 bases match TRBD2. J gave up 2 bases and V 3 bases, and 6 bases lay outside the gene matches. Germline V CDR1 and CDR2: SGHVS, FNYEAQ. The CDR3 has 16 residues. CDR3 bases: TGTGCCAGCAGCTTGAGAACTAGCGGGACACAAGAGACCCAGTACTTC. Translated, it gives CASSLRTSGTQETQYF.

The chain has TRBV9 and TRBJ2-3; 8 bases fit TRBD2. This CDR3 region has 16 residues. The V and J ends lost 1 base and 5 bases, in that order; junction bases with no gene match: 9. Germline CDR1 reads SGDLS; CDR2 reads YYNGEE. CDR3 sequence (DNA): TGTGCCAGCAGCGTACCTGCGGGGGGTCCAGGAGATACGCAGTATTTT. Translating gives CASSVPAGGPGDTQYF. Full variable domain (rest looked up from reference TRBV9 and TRBJ2-3): DSGVTQTPKHLITATGQRVTLRCSPRSGDLSVYWYQQSLDQGLQFLIQYYNGEERAKGNILERFSAQQFPDLHSELNLSSLELGDSALYFCASSVPAGGPGDTQYFGPGTRLTVL.

As to this clonotype: Just one base apart from a much larger clone, this may be a read error. V usage is TRBV9 and J usage is TRBJ2-3; TRBD2 agrees at 9 bases. The CDR3 length is 15 residues. Germline V CDR1 and CDR2: SGDLS, YYNGEE. J lost 0 bases, V lost 4 bases, and 3 bases had no gene match. The CDR3 coding sequence is TGTGCCAGCAGCTTTGCGGGGGGGAGCACAGATACGCAGTATTTT. As protein: CASSFAGGSTDTQYF.

CDR3 in amino acids: CASSYSSVAAGGQETQYF. In DNA, the CDR3 is TGTGCCAGCAGTTACTCGAGTGTTGCAGCGGGGGGACAAGAGACCCAGTACTTC. The rearrangement uses TRBV6-2 or TRBV6-3 and TRBJ2-5; the match to TRBD2 covers 9 bases. In germline, CDR1 is MNHEY, CDR2 SVGEGT. The CDR3 runs to 18 residues. Germline trimming cut 0 bases from V and 2 bases from J; bases unmatched to any gene: 10.

A few counts support this clonotype. This chain joins TRBV7-2 and TRBJ2-1; D remains ambiguous. CDR1 is SGHTA and CDR2 is FQGNSA in the germline V gene. The CDR3 sequence is 15 residues long. Deletions cut 7 bases from V and 4 bases from J, with 17 bases between. DNA for the CDR3: TGTGCCAGCACATATGGGGAACTTATGTACAATGAGCAGTTCTTC. Protein: CASTYGELMYNEQFF.

The genes are TRBV5-4 and TRBJ2-7, with a weak D call TRBD1 (5 bases). V gave up 6 bases and J gave up 7 bases, with 11 bases separating them. The germline gives CDR1 SGHNT, CDR2 YYREEE (reference sequence). This CDR3 has 11 amino acids. The CDR3: CASTLGHEQYF. The CDR3 bases are TGTGCCAGCACTCTGGGGCATGAGCAGTACTTC. The full variable domain, with the rest looked up from reference TRBV5-4 and TRBJ2-7, is ETGVTQSPTHLIKTRGQQVTLRCSSQSGHNTVSWYQQALGQGPQFIFQYYREEENGRGNFPPRFSGLQFPNYSSELNVNALELDDSALYLCASTLGHEQYFGPGTRLTVT.

This clonotype came up a few times. The chain couples TRBV6-2 or TRBV6-3 to TRBJ1-5, with D possibly being TRBD1 (5 bases). The CDR3 runs to 11 residues. Germline V gene sequence: CDR1 MNHEY, CDR2 SVGEGT. The ends were cut back, 2 bases at V and 15 bases at J, with 11 bases in the middle. The CDR3 DNA sequence: TGTGCCAGCAGTTACGGGGACTTACCGCATTTT. Translating it yields CASSYGDLPHF.

This clonotype turned up a few times. This rearrangement joins TRBV12-5 to TRBJ1-1; D is unresolved. The CDR3 totals 17 residues. Trimming removed 6 bases from V and 2 bases from J, with 22 bases in between. The germline gives CDR1 LGHNT, CDR2 FRNRAP. The CDR3 here is CASGSPRPVRPNTEAFF. In DNA, the CDR3 is TGTGCTAGTGGATCCCCTAGACCAGTTAGGCCTAACACTGAAGCTTTCTTT.

The gene calls are TRBV27 and TRBJ2-1; 8 positions match TRBD2. Germline V lookup: CDR1 MNHEY, CDR2 SMNVEV (reference sequence). The CDR3 spans 22 residues. The J segment lost 1 base and the V segment lost 6 bases, leaving 26 bases of the junction unmatched. CDR3: CASSLAKRGGLALSRSYNEQFF. As DNA, the CDR3 is TGTGCCAGCAGCTTAGCGAAAAGGGGAGGACTAGCCCTCTCGAGGTCCTACAATGAGCAGTTCTTC.

The chain joins TRBV15 to TRBJ2-2; D gene unclear. Trimming removed 1 base from V and 5 bases from J, with 14 bases in between. Germline assignment: CDR1 LNHNV and CDR2 YYDKDF (reference sequence). This CDR3 spans 16 amino acids. The CDR3 bases are TGTGCCACCAGCAGAGCAAAAAACTTCTTTACCGGGGAGCTGTTTTTT. It yields the protein CATSRAKNFFTGELFF.